The source of this TCR beta chain is a study of blood T cell repertoires in COVID-19. For the study at large: Donors in the United States, Italy and Spain gave samples during acute or convalescent COVID-19. T cells, B-cell-depleted T cells, or PBMCs provided the cDNA or gDNA that served as material.

Produced via immunoSEQ multiplex PCR; TCRdb's table is partial and in-frame only. The profile shows around 93,000 clones, more than 75% of them singletons. V was pared by 6 bases and J by 4 bases, with 6 bases of the junction left unmatched. The CDR3 is made up of 14 amino acids. CDR1 LGHNT and CDR2 FRNRAP come from the germline V gene. The receptor comes from a human donor in a cohort sampled during active COVID-19. The chain couples TRBV12-5 to TRBJ2-1; TRBD2 matches 7 bases. The sample was peripheral blood. The CDR3 is CASGSSGSYNEQFF. The CDR3 DNA is TGTGCTAGTGGGAGTAGCGGGTCGTACAATGAGCAGTTCTTC.